Each of the 8 T cell receptor beta chains below was sequenced from the same sample in a study of blood T cell repertoires in COVID-19. Only in-frame clones appear in the TCRdb table, and some are missing; sequencing was by immunoSEQ multiplex PCR. The data hold under 200,000 clones, with about 86% observed a single time. Sequencing was done on a sample of peripheral blood. The receptors stem from a man between 18 and 35 years old with acute or convalescent COVID-19.

V gene TRBV28 combines with J gene TRBJ1-1, with TRBD1 as a possible D gene (5 bases). The germline gives CDR1 MDHEN, CDR2 SYDVKM. The V gene lost 3 bases and the J gene lost 10 bases, with 12 bases spanning the gap. This CDR3 comprises 12 residues. As DNA, the CDR3 is TGTGCCAGCAGTTTGCTCAGGGTAGGAGCTTTCTTT. As protein: CASSLLRVGAFF.

The chain recombines TRBV19 with TRBJ2-1; 8 nucleotides align to TRBD1. Germline assignment: CDR1 LNHDA and CDR2 SQIVND (reference sequence). J gave up 0 bases and V 5 bases, and 9 bases lay outside the gene matches. The CDR3 consists of 17 residues. The CDR3 coding sequence is TGTGCCAGTAGTCAGGGGGCAACCATGAGCTCCTACAATGAGCAGTTCTTC. Its protein product is CASSQGATMSSYNEQFF.

This clone was detected only a few times. The same CDR3 arises from other DNA sequences in this sample as well. The rearrangement uses TRBV12-3 or TRBV12-4 and TRBJ1-2; TRBD1 matches 9 bases. The CDR3 length is 12 residues. The junction had 3 bases not matched to a gene; V was cut back by 5 bases and J by 8 bases. In DNA form, the CDR3 reads TGTGCCAGCAGTGGACAGGGGTACGGCTACACCTTC. Its translation is CASSGQGYGYTF.

The V call is TRBV7-3, the J call TRBJ1-2, with 9 nucleotides matching TRBD1. V shed 2 bases and J 3 bases; nucleotides not matched to a gene: 13. Germline V gene sequence: CDR1 SGHTA, CDR2 FQGTGA. This CDR3 region has 18 residues. The CDR3 DNA reads TGTGCCAGCAGCTTAGTCCCGGGGACAGGGAGAGAAGACTATGGCTACACCTTC. Its translation is CASSLVPGTGREDYGYTF. Combining the CDR3 with reference TRBV7-3 and TRBJ1-2 gives the whole variable domain GAGVSQTPSNKVTEKGKYVELRCDPISGHTALYWYRQSLGQGPEFLIYFQGTGAADDSGLPNDRFFAVRPEGSVSTLKIQRTERGDSAVYLCASSLVPGTGREDYGYTFGSGTRLTVV.

The V and J genes are TRBV5-4 and TRBJ2-1, with 14 bases aligning to TRBD2. The CDR3 consists of 17 residues. Looked up from germline, CDR1 is SGHNT and CDR2 is YYREEE (reference sequence). The V segment lost 4 bases and the J segment 9 bases; nucleotides outside the gene matches: 12. The CDR3 DNA reads as TGTGCCAGCAGCCCTGGCGGACTAGCGGGGGGCCATCTTGAGCAGTTCTTC. Translated: CASSPGGLAGGHLEQFF.

The chain joins TRBV7-3 to TRBJ2-5; 10 nucleotides align to TRBD1. Trimming at V came to 5 bases and at J to 5 bases, leaving 8 bases not matched to a gene. This CDR3 comprises 15 residues. Germline V gene sequence: CDR1 SGHTA, CDR2 FQGTGA. The CDR3 protein is CASSKTGGKLETQYF. The CDR3 DNA reads TGTGCCAGCAGCAAGACAGGGGGCAAATTGGAGACCCAGTACTTC. The complete variable domain, with remaining parts taken from reference TRBV7-3 and TRBJ2-5, reads GAGVSQTPSNKVTEKGKYVELRCDPISGHTALYWYRQSLGQGPEFLIYFQGTGAADDSGLPNDRFFAVRPEGSVSTLKIQRTERGDSAVYLCASSKTGGKLETQYFGPGTRLLVL.

The chain joins TRBV6-6 to TRBJ2-7; D ambiguous. CDR1 MNHNY and CDR2 SVGAGI come from the germline V gene (reference sequence). The ends were cut back, 4 bases at V and 4 bases at J, with 14 bases in the middle. CDR3 size: 14 residues. CDR3 coding DNA: TGTGCCAGCAGTTTCGAGGCAGCTCCATACGAGCAGTACGTC. Amino acids: CASSFEAAPYEQYV.

This clone was seen once. The chain employs TRBV6-6 and TRBJ2-1; TRBD2 aligns across 11 bases. Germline V gives CDR1 MNHNY, CDR2 SVGAGI (reference sequence). The CDR3 length is 18 residues. J gave up 2 bases and V 5 bases, and 11 bases lay outside the gene matches. For the CDR3, the DNA is TGTGCCAGCAGTCCCAGAATTAGACTAGCGGGGACCTACAATGAGCAGTTCTTC. Protein sequence: CASSPRIRLAGTYNEQFF.